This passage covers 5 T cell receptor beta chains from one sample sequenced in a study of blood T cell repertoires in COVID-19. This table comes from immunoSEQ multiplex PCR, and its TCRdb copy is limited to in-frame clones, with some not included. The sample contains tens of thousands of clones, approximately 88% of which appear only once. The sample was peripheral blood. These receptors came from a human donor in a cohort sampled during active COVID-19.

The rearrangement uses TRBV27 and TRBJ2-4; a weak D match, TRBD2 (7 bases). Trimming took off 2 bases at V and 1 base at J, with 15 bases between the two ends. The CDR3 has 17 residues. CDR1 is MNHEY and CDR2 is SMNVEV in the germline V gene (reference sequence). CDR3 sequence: CASSLLGGGFAKNIQYF. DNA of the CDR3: TGTGCCAGCAGTTTACTGGGCGGGGGCTTCGCCAAAAACATTCAGTACTTC.

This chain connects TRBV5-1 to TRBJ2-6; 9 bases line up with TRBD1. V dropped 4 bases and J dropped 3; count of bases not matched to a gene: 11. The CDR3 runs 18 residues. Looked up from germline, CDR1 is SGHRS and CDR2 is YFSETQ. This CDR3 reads CASSRSTGGMSGANVLTF. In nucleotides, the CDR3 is TGCGCCAGCAGCCGAAGCACAGGGGGCATGAGTGGGGCCAACGTCCTGACTTTC.

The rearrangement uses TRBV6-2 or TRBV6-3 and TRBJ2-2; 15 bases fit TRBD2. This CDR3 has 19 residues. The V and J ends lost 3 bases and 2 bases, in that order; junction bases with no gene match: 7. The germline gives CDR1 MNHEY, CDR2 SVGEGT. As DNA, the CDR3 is TGTGCCAGCAGTTATCCACGGACTAGCGGGAGGGATAACACCGGGGAGCTGTTTTTT. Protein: CASSYPRTSGRDNTGELFF.

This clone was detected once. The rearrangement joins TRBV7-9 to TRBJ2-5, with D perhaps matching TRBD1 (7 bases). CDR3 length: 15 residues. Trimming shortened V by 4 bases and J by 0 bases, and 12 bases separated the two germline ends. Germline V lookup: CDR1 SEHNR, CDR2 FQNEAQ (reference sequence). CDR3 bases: TGTGCCAGCAGCTCCCAGGGGGGCTACCAAGAGACCCAGTACTTC. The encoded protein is CASSSQGGYQETQYF.

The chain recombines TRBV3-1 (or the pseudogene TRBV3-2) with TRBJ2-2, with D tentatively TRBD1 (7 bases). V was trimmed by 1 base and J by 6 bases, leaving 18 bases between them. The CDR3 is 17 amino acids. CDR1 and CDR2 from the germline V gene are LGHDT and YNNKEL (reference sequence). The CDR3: CASSQVQGRSSAGELFF. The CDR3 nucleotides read TGTGCCAGCAGCCAAGTACAGGGGAGGAGTAGCGCCGGGGAGCTGTTTTTT.